The rows below give T cell receptor beta chains drawn from one sample of a study of high-grade serous ovarian cancer treatment subgroups. Here immunoSEQ multiplex PCR was the method, and the copy in TCRdb shows in-frame clones only, minus some. The top ten clones hold approximately 8.2% of a sample with some 4,200 clones, 78% of them seen once. Sequenced material: tumor tissue. The source is a human donor with high-grade serous ovarian cancer. The CDR3 runs from the conserved cysteine through the conserved F or W. Fields, in order: clone size, J gene, V gene, D gene, CDR3 DNA, CDR3 protein. A D gene is named only where the DNA matches it firmly. Part of the rows lack a size; the others show once, few, many or a class for expanded clones.

. | TRBJ2-3 | TRBV5-4 | . | TGTGCCAGCAGCTTGGATCCGGGACTCACAGATACGCAGTATTTT | CASSLDPGLTDTQYF
. | TRBJ2-1 | TRBV6-1 | TRBD2 | TGTGCCAGCACCTTGGGCGGGGGGGCCTACAATGAGCAGTTCTTC | CASTLGGGAYNEQFF
. | TRBJ2-3 | TRBV28 | TRBD2 | TGTGCCAGCAGTTTAAATGGACTAGCGGGGGGGGGAGCAGATACGCAGTATTTT | CASSLNGLAGGGADTQYF
. | TRBJ1-3 | TRBV19 | . | TGTGCCAGTATGGGTCCTGTTGGAAACACCATATATTTT | CASMGPVGNTIYF
. | TRBJ2-7 | TRBV28 | . | TGTGCCAGCAGTGGGACATTGCCCGAGCAGTACTTC | CASSGTLPEQYF
few | TRBJ2-7 | TRBV5-6 | TRBD2 | TGTGCCAGCAGCTCTGAGGGAGCGGGGGGGCACGAGCAGTACTTC | CASSSEGAGGHEQYF
. | TRBJ2-7 | TRBV10-3 | . | TGTGCCATCAGTGATCTCTCCGAGCAGTACTTC | CAISDLSEQYF
. | TRBJ2-7 | TRBV21-1 | . | TGTGCCAGCAGCAAAGCGGGCGAGCAGAACTTTTTCTTTTCCTACGAGCAGTACTTC | CASSKAGEQNFFFSYEQYF
. | TRBJ2-1 | TRBV5-4 | . | TGTGCCAGCAGACTCCTGAGGGGGACCGGGGAGGACTACAATGAGCAGTTCTTC | CASRLLRGTGEDYNEQFF
. | TRBJ2-7 | TRBV7-9 | TRBD2 | TGTGCCAGCAGCTTAGCCAGCGGGGGACACCTGACCTACGAGCAGTACTTC | CASSLASGGHLTYEQYF